The 31 T cell receptor beta chains presented below share a single source sample, sequenced in a study of spatial heterogeneity in lung cancer (dated 2019 in TCRdb). The library was made by 5' RACE. Sequencing used a NextSeq 500. In TCRdb, the public reads were trimmed at Q25 with fastp and aligned with MiXCR, with productive beta chains retained. Each entry is one CDR3 protein sequence, shown with its most common DNA and genes. In this sample the table shows over 50,000 distinct CDR3 sequences, approximately 6% of which occur a single time. Jointly, the top ten make up roughly 14% of the sample. Explained via the paper, the time point label denotes: sample taken at primary tumor resection. This sample comprised PBMCs, obtained at surgery. These receptors were obtained from a female donor with early-stage non-small cell lung cancer.

The sample holds many counts of this clonotype. V and J are TRBV6-1 and TRBJ2-4; a weak D match, TRBD1 (6 bases). The CDR3 has 15 residues. Trimming stripped 1 base from V and 1 base from J, with 8 bases between. From germline, CDR1 is MNHNS and CDR2 SASEGT. CDR3 in amino acids: CASSEERGAKNIQYF. CDR3 nucleotides: TGTGCCAGCAGTGAAGAAAGGGGGGCCAAAAACATTCAGTACTTC.

This clonotype was counted ten times or more. V gene TRBV7-9 combines with J gene TRBJ1-1; no firm D call. From germline, CDR1 is SEHNR and CDR2 FQNEAQ (reference sequence). Trimming shortened V by 2 bases and J by 5 bases, and 9 bases separated the two germline ends. The CDR3 totals 13 residues. The CDR3 loop is CASSLQERTEAFF. The CDR3 DNA follows: TGTGCCAGCAGCTTACAGGAGAGAACTGAAGCTTTCTTT.

This clonotype has just a few counts. This sequence joins TRBV5-6 and TRBJ2-7, with 8 nucleotides matching TRBD2. V was pared by 4 bases and J by 0 bases, with 9 bases of the junction left unmatched. The CDR3 length is 16 residues. Germline lookup yields CDR1 SGHDT and CDR2 YYEEEE. The CDR3 sequence is CASSAGGRLPSYEQYF. CDR3 nucleotide sequence: TGTGCCAGCAGCGCGGGGGGCCGACTTCCCTCCTACGAGCAGTACTTC.

This clonotype was seen ten or more times. This rearrangement joins TRBV27 to TRBJ1-5; maybe TRBD1 (6 bases). Looked up from germline, CDR1 is MNHEY and CDR2 is SMNVEV (reference sequence). The V and J ends lost 3 bases and 1 base respectively, with 10 bases between them. The CDR3 is made up of 15 amino acids. The CDR3 is CASSFTGRSNQPQHF. Here the CDR3 DNA reads TGTGCCAGCAGTTTCACAGGGAGGAGCAATCAGCCCCAGCATTTT.

In its sample, this clonotype was seen many times. V and J are TRBV24-1 and TRBJ1-1; D is undetermined. The ends were cut back, 7 bases at V and 4 bases at J, with 12 bases in the middle. The germline gives CDR1 KGHDR, CDR2 SFDVKD. This CDR3 spans 13 amino acids. DNA of the CDR3: TGTGCCACCAGGCCGGGGTGGAGCACTGAAGCTTTCTTT. Translation gives CATRPGWSTEAFF.

This clonotype was counted at least ten times. The chain joins TRBV5-6 to TRBJ1-2; maybe TRBD1 (5 bases). Trimming stripped 5 bases from V and 5 bases from J, with 13 bases between. From germline, CDR1 is SGHDT and CDR2 YYEEEE. The CDR3 loop spans 13 amino acids. The CDR3, as DNA: TGTGCCAGCAGTCCAGGGTCCTTATATGGCTACACCTTC. This translates into CASSPGSLYGYTF.

This clonotype was counted ten times or more. The gene calls are TRBV14 and TRBJ2-6; no reliable D call. CDR3 length: 16 amino acids. Germline CDR1 SGHDN, CDR2 FVKESK. V was shortened by 1 base and J by 0 bases, with 7 bases between the two germline ends. The CDR3 reads CASSQGLLSGANVLTF. The CDR3 region has the DNA TGTGCCAGCAGCCAAGGATTGCTCTCTGGGGCCAACGTCCTGACTTTC.

This clonotype has ten or more counts. This chain links TRBV7-2 with TRBJ1-2, with 8 bases lining up with TRBD1. The germline V gene encodes CDR1 SGHTA and CDR2 FQGNSA. J was trimmed by 8 bases and V by 1 base; bases with no gene match: 12. The CDR3 is made up of 16 amino acids. The CDR3: CASSLESGQGGGGYTF. Written as DNA, the CDR3 is TGTGCCAGCAGCTTAGAGTCTGGACAGGGAGGCGGAGGCTACACCTTC.

This clonotype is categorized as medium-sized. The chain carries TRBV7-9 and TRBJ1-2; TRBD1 agrees at 10 bases. The V gene end was trimmed by 1 base and the J gene end by 2 bases; junction bases not matched to a gene: 1. The CDR3 is 15 amino acids. Germline V gene lookup returns CDR1 SEHNR and CDR2 FQNEAQ (reference sequence). As DNA, the CDR3 is TGTGCCAGCAGCTTAGGACAGGGGGCCAACTATGGCTACACCTTC. It specifies CASSLGQGANYGYTF. Drawing the rest from reference TRBV7-9 and TRBJ1-2, the complete variable domain is DTGVSQNPRHKITKRGQNVTFRCDPISEHNRLYWYRQTLGQGPEFLTYFQNEAQLEKSRLLSDRFSAERPKGSFSTLEIQRTEQGDSAMYLCASSLGQGANYGYTFGSGTRLTVV.

The chain combines TRBV19 with TRBJ2-2, with TRBD2 as a possible D gene (6 bases). The V and J ends lost 3 bases and 1 base respectively, with 6 bases between them. CDR3 size: 14 residues. Germline lookup yields CDR1 LNHDA and CDR2 SQIVND (reference sequence). Written as DNA, the CDR3 is TGTGCCAGTAGTATGGAGGGGAACACCGGGGAGCTGTTTTTT. Amino acids: CASSMEGNTGELFF.

The chain links TRBV28 to TRBJ2-7; TRBD1 might be the D (5 bases). The germline V and J ends were trimmed by 1 base and 6 bases, with 22 bases remaining between them. This CDR3 is 17 amino acids long. In germline, CDR1 is MDHEN, CDR2 SYDVKM. CDR3 nucleotides: TGTGCCAGCAGTTTATATGGGGCTCCACGTGCGTCCGGCGAGCAGTACGTC. This encodes CASSLYGAPRASGEQYV.

Many counts were recorded for this clonotype. This chain connects TRBV6-1 to TRBJ2-2; TRBD1 agrees at 7 bases. This CDR3 is built from 16 residues. CDR1 MNHNS and CDR2 SASEGT come from the germline V gene. Trimming removed 6 bases from V and 2 bases from J; junction bases left unmatched: 9. As DNA, the CDR3 is TGTGCCAGCAGCGCCTTGACAGGGCTAAACACCGGGGAGCTGTTTTTT. Translation gives CASSALTGLNTGELFF.

At least ten counts were recorded for this clonotype. V usage is TRBV9 and J usage is TRBJ2-3; 11 bases agree with TRBD2. The J segment lost 13 bases and the V segment lost 4 bases, leaving 8 bases of the junction unmatched. This CDR3 has 13 residues. From germline, CDR1 is SGDLS and CDR2 YYNGEE. In DNA form, the CDR3 reads TGTGCCAGCAGCACCTTAGCGGGGGGGCAGGAGTATTTT. Protein: CASSTLAGGQEYF.

This chain links TRBV4-1 with TRBJ1-5; D call uncertain. CDR3 length: 16 amino acids. V shed 0 bases and J shed 2 bases, with 11 bases lying between them. Germline V CDR1 and CDR2: MGHRA, YSYEKL. CDR3 sequence: CASSQDLLIGNQPQHF. The CDR3, as DNA: TGCGCCAGCAGCCAAGATCTGTTGATAGGCAATCAGCCCCAGCATTTT.

The table lists this clonotype with many counts. The chain has TRBV29-1 and TRBJ2-5; 10 bases match TRBD1. CDR1 and CDR2 (germline): SQVTM, ANQGSEA. The V and J ends lost 7 bases and 3 bases, in that order; junction bases with no gene match: 5. The CDR3 runs 13 residues. CDR3 DNA sequence: TGCAGCGAGCGCGGGACAGGGGAAGAGACCCAGTACTTC. Residues: CSERGTGEETQYF.

Of note for this clonotype: This could be a read error, since a much larger clone is one nucleotide away. The V call is TRBV5-1, the J call TRBJ1-1; weak D call: TRBD1 (5 bases). There are 15 residues in the CDR3. Germline CDR1 reads SGHRS; CDR2 reads YFSETQ. The germline V and J ends were trimmed by 3 bases and 4 bases, with 16 bases remaining between them. The CDR3 nucleotides read TGCGCCAGCAGCTCTGGGACGGATGAAAGCACTGAAGCTTTCTTT. The encoded protein is CASSSGTDESTEAFF. Supplemented by reference TRBV5-1 and TRBJ1-1, the full variable domain reads KAGVTQTPRYLIKTRGQQVTLSCSPISGHRSVSWYQQTPGQGLQFLFEYFSETQRNKGNFPGRFSGRQFSNSRSEMNVSTLELGDSALYLCASSSGTDESTEAFFGQGTRLTVV.

This clonotype was recorded at least ten times. This chain links TRBV7-8 with TRBJ1-5; D gene unclear. The CDR3 extends over 14 amino acids. V was shortened by 6 bases and J by 1 base, with 10 bases between the two germline ends. Per the germline V gene, CDR1 is SGHVS and CDR2 is FQNEAQ. The CDR3 region is CASRLGASNQPQHF. CDR3 nucleotide sequence: TGTGCCAGCAGACTAGGAGCCAGCAATCAGCCCCAGCATTTT.

This clonotype was seen many times. The chain is built from TRBV6-6 and TRBJ1-1; 9 bases line up with TRBD1. V gave up 4 bases and J gave up 6 bases; unmatched junction bases: 9. Germline V CDR1 and CDR2: MNHNY, SVGAGI (reference sequence). There are 15 residues in the CDR3. The CDR3 is CASSSIRDREAEAFF. CDR3 nucleotide sequence: TGTGCCAGCAGTTCCATCCGGGACAGGGAGGCTGAAGCTTTCTTT.

This clonotype was picked up a small number of times. The V gene is TRBV7-3, the J gene TRBJ2-5; weak D call: TRBD2 (5 bases). The CDR3 consists of 13 residues. V was clipped by 3 bases and J by 1 base, with 6 bases between them. The germline CDR1 and CDR2 sequences are SGHTA and FQGTGA. The CDR3 DNA reads as TGTGCCAGCAGCTTGGGAGCCCAAGAGACCCAGTACTTC. Translating it yields CASSLGAQETQYF.

V gene TRBV11-2 combines with J gene TRBJ2-2, with D uncertain. CDR1 is SGHAT and CDR2 is FQNNGV in the germline V gene. The CDR3 is 16 amino acids. Trimming cost V 2 bases and J 2 bases, with 12 bases left between them. The CDR3 reads CASSLNPGPNTGELFF. Here the CDR3 DNA reads TGTGCCAGCAGCTTAAATCCGGGTCCCAACACCGGGGAGCTGTTTTTT. The whole variable domain, remainder taken from reference TRBV11-2 and TRBJ2-2, is EAGVAQSPRYKIIEKRQSVAFWCNPISGHATLYWYQQILGQGPKLLIQFQNNGVVDDSQLPKDRFSAERLKGVDSTLKIQPAKLEDSAVYLCASSLNPGPNTGELFFGEGSRLTVL.

This clonotype was picked up many times. The gene calls are TRBV20-1 and TRBJ1-5, with D hard to call. From germline, CDR1 is DFQATT and CDR2 SNEGSKA (reference sequence). The CDR3 is made up of 14 amino acids. The V and J ends lost 0 bases and 2 bases respectively, with 8 bases between them. CDR3 region: CSARDLRGNQPQHF. In DNA, the CDR3 is TGCAGTGCTAGAGATCTGAGGGGCAATCAGCCCCAGCATTTT.

The table lists this clonotype with many counts. The CDR3 DNA is TGTGCCAGCAGCTTGGGCTCGCGGGCGCTCAATGAGCAGTTCTTC. It is translated as CASSLGSRALNEQFF. This rearrangement joins TRBV7-9 to TRBJ2-1; possibly TRBD2 for D (5 bases). Looked up from germline, CDR1 is SEHNR and CDR2 is FQNEAQ (reference sequence). Trimming cost V 3 bases and J 6 bases, with 15 bases left between them. The CDR3 covers 15 residues.

This clonotype was counted at least ten times. This rearrangement joins TRBV18 to TRBJ2-5; 12 bases match TRBD2. The J segment lost 3 bases and the V segment lost 8 bases, leaving 1 base of the junction unmatched. CDR3 size: 13 residues. The germline V gene has CDR1 KGHSH and CDR2 LQKENI. The CDR3 is CASRTSGEETQYF. The CDR3 nucleotides read TGTGCCAGCAGGACTAGCGGGGAAGAGACCCAGTACTTC.

The gene calls are TRBV10-3 and TRBJ2-7, with D perhaps TRBD1 or TRBD2 (5 bases each). The CDR3 spans 14 residues. Per germline, CDR1 ENHRY and CDR2 SYGVKD. With 6 bases removed from V and 2 bases from J, the gap between germline ends came to 14 bases. In DNA, the CDR3 is TGTGCCATCAGCCAACGGGACCGTACCTACGAGCAGTACTTC. Residues: CAISQRDRTYEQYF.

In its sample, this clonotype was seen many times. Written as DNA, the CDR3 is TGCGCCAGCAGCCTGGGGCTAGCGGGTTTAAATGAGCAGTTCTTC. It yields the protein CASSLGLAGLNEQFF. V is TRBV5-1 and J is TRBJ2-1, with 8 bases lining up with TRBD2. The germline V gene has CDR1 SGHRS and CDR2 YFSETQ. CDR3 length: 15 amino acids. Trimming took 4 bases from V and 7 from J; bases not matched to a gene: 10.

This chain links TRBV28 with TRBJ2-7; D perhaps matches TRBD2 (6 bases). V lost 5 bases and J 2 bases, leaving 16 bases between the germline ends. CDR1 and CDR2 from the germline V gene are MDHEN and SYDVKM. The CDR3 is 15 amino acids. This CDR3 reads CASSPRGSGPYEQYF. The CDR3 coding sequence is TGTGCCAGCAGTCCCCGGGGTAGCGGCCCCTACGAGCAGTACTTC.

This clonotype showed up just a few times. The V gene is TRBV7-2, the J gene TRBJ2-5; D is tentatively TRBD1 or TRBD2 (5 bases each). The CDR3 is 14 amino acids. Trimming took 2 bases from V and 4 from J, leaving 11 bases between them. Germline-derived CDR1 and CDR2 are SGHTA and FQGNSA. The CDR3, as DNA: TGTGCCAGCAGCTTACAAGGGGACGGAGAGACCCAGTACTTC. As protein: CASSLQGDGETQYF.

This clonotype was seen many times. The V call is TRBV20-1, the J call TRBJ2-2; 9 positions agree with TRBD1. With 5 bases clipped from V and 3 bases from J, the junction kept 7 bases outside the gene matches. There are 15 residues in the CDR3. Germline CDR1 reads DFQATT; CDR2 reads SNEGSKA (reference sequence). The CDR3: CSAPRTGAYTGELFF. The DNA for the CDR3 is TGCAGTGCTCCACGGACAGGGGCGTACACCGGGGAGCTGTTTTTT.

V is TRBV6-1 and J is TRBJ2-1; 9 bases agree with TRBD2. From germline, CDR1 is MNHNS and CDR2 SASEGT. The V segment lost 5 bases and the J segment 3 bases; nucleotides outside the gene matches: 2. The CDR3 spans 14 residues. The CDR3 nucleotides read TGTGCCAGCAGTTATAGCGGGAGCTACAATGAGCAGTTCTTC. Its protein product is CASSYSGSYNEQFF.

The chain combines TRBV7-8 with TRBJ1-2; 7 bases map to TRBD1. Germline V gene data show CDR1 as SGHVS and CDR2 as FQNEAQ. The CDR3 has 14 amino acids. The V and J ends lost 3 bases and 1 base, in that order; junction bases with no gene match: 2. The CDR3 region is CASSLTGNNYGYTF. CDR3 nucleotides: TGTGCCAGCAGCTTGACAGGGAATAACTATGGCTACACCTTC.

The table lists this clonotype with a few counts. This chain connects TRBV6-5 to TRBJ2-7, with D perhaps TRBD1 (5 bases). The CDR3 is 13 residues long. Germline loops: CDR1 MNHEY, CDR2 SVGAGI. CDR3 DNA: TGTGCCAGCAGGTTACAGGTCTCCTCCGAGCAGTACGTC. This gives the protein CASRLQVSSEQYV.